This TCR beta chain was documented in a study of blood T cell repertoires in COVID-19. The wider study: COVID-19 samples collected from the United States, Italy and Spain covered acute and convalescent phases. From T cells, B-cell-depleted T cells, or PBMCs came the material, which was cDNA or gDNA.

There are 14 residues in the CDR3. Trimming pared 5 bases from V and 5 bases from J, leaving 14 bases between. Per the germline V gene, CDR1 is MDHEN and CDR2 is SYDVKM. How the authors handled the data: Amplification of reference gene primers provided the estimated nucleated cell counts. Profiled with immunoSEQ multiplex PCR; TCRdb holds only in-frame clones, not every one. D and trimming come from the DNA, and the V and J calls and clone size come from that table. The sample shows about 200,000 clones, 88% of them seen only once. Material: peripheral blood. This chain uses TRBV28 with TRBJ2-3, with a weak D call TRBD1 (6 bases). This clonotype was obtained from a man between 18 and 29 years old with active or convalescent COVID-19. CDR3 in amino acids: CASSAYLRGDTQYF. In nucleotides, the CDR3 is TGTGCCAGCAGTGCCTACCTCAGGGGAGATACGCAGTATTTT.